The 3 T cell receptor beta chains in this list originate from one sample, sequenced in a study of blood T cell repertoires in COVID-19 (dated by TCRdb to 2019 to 2021). The library was obtained by the immunoSEQ multiplex PCR assay. Imported from immuneACCESS, the table was reduced by TCRdb to in-frame sequences with V and J called. These copies leave out some clones; in studies compared against another copy, an unresolved V gene accounts for under half, and the cause of the remainder is not known. The sample profile shows 200,000 to 250,000 clones; around 78% of them were found once. The ten top clones hold roughly 2.7% of the sample. Sample: peripheral blood. The receptors come from a woman between 70 and 85 years old with active or convalescent COVID-19.

The chain combines TRBV3-1 (or the pseudogene TRBV3-2) with TRBJ2-7; 7 positions agree with TRBD2. CDR3 length: 13 amino acids. Trimming took 4 bases from V and 8 from J; bases not matched to a gene: 8. Germline assignment: CDR1 LGHDT and CDR2 YNNKEL (reference sequence). CDR3 in amino acids: CASSRAGPMQQYF. As DNA, the CDR3 is TGTGCCAGCAGCCGAGCGGGGCCCATGCAGCAGTACTTC.

This CDR3 is CASSLAGQGVSREQYF. As DNA, the CDR3 is TGTGCCAGCAGCTTAGCTGGACAGGGTGTCTCACGCGAGCAGTACTTC. The chain has TRBV11-2 and TRBJ2-7; 8 nucleotides line up with TRBD1. The germline V gene encodes CDR1 SGHAT and CDR2 FQNNGV. This CDR3 comprises 16 residues. The V segment lost 1 base and the J segment 6 bases; nucleotides outside the gene matches: 11.

V is TRBV7-3 and J is TRBJ2-5, with 13 bases aligning to TRBD2. CDR3 length equals 17 residues. From germline, CDR1 is SGHTA and CDR2 FQGTGA. With V trimmed by 4 bases and J by 4 bases, 9 bases remained unmatched. CDR3 region: CASSSLGTSGVSETQYF. The CDR3 DNA reads TGTGCCAGCAGCTCCCTAGGGACTAGCGGGGTCTCAGAGACCCAGTACTTC. Together with reference TRBV7-3 and TRBJ2-5, the CDR3 gives the full variable domain: GAGVSQTPSNKVTEKGKYVELRCDPISGHTALYWYRQSLGQGPEFLIYFQGTGAADDSGLPNDRFFAVRPEGSVSTLKIQRTERGDSAVYLCASSSLGTSGVSETQYFGPGTRLLVL.